This TCR beta chain was documented in a study of vaccination and CD4 T cells after COVID-19. The overall study: With a range of 35 to 161, the median interval from diagnosis to drawing post-COVID samples was 100 to 110 days. Samples were taken after vaccination, a median of around 78 days after dose two, with a range of 14 to 241. As control conditions, cultures were given either a CEFX pool serving as positive control, an HIV-1 Nef pool, or no peptide at all.

Once obtained from cultured CD4+ T cells, the DNA was sequenced using the Oncomine TCR Beta short-read assay. TCRdb independently ran MiXCR on the PCR reads; one entry per CDR3 protein. This table has around 27,000 distinct CDR3 sequences, 25% to 35% appearing once. Comments on this clonotype: What it binds is not known.

With 2 bases clipped from V and 0 bases from J, the junction kept 0 bases outside the gene matches. The CDR3 loop spans 15 amino acids. In germline, CDR1 is MNHNS, CDR2 SASEGT. The time point: late sampling 161 to 241 days after vaccination in a few convalescent patients. Treatment of the sample: roughly ten-day PBMC culture with coronavirus spike peptide pools or control peptides (ViraFEST assay). Expanded clonotypes were found by TCR sequencing after peptide-pool stimulation (ViraFEST). The origin of this receptor is a human donor who had recovered from COVID-19. V gene TRBV6-1 combines with J gene TRBJ2-1, with 8 bases matching TRBD2. The sequencing here drew on CD4+ T cells from blood, cultured in vitro, taken about 7 months after SARS-CoV-2 vaccination. CDR3 protein: CASSELAGSYNEQFF. The CDR3 nucleotides read TGTGCCAGCAGTGAACTAGCGGGCTCCTACAATGAGCAGTTCTTC.